This T cell receptor (beta chain) was sequenced in a study of response to subunit inactivated influenza vaccine. Study results and caveats: Authors suggested seasonal influenza vaccinations each recruit few new T cells.

This clonotype was counted a few times. Its antigen is not identified. TCRdb reprocessed the RT-PCR reads with MiXCR, giving one entry per CDR3 protein. Among fewer than 550,000 distinct CDR3 sequences listed, about 25% were seen once. The CDR3 consists of 14 residues. CDR1 LNHDA and CDR2 SQIVND come from the germline V gene (reference sequence). The germline V and J ends were trimmed by 2 bases and 7 bases, with 11 bases remaining between them. The genes are TRBV19 and TRBJ2-2; D call uncertain. This TCR derives from a man in his fifties or sixties who received an inactivated influenza vaccine. The sample here was CD4+ T cells sorted from PBMCs, taken about 5 days after vaccination. CDR3 nucleotide sequence: TGTGCCAGTAGTATAAGCTGGAGTGGCGGGGAGCTGTTTTTT. It is translated as CASSISWSGGELFF.